Below, 24 T cell receptor beta chains from the same sample are listed, as sequenced in a study of breast tumors, draining lymph nodes, adjacent tissues. Axillary draining lymph nodes of breast cancer patients supplied the node samples. TCRdb reprocessed the multiplex PCR reads via MiXCR and lists one record per CDR3 protein. The data show more than 200,000 distinct CDR3 sequences, roughly 30% seen once. Sequences were obtained from axillary lymph node tissue. The receptors derive from a female donor with breast cancer. Some clones in this sample may be carry-over from other donors' samples.

This clonotype was detected many times. The chain employs TRBV19 and TRBJ1-2, with D possibly being TRBD1 (5 bases). Trimming removed 7 bases at V and 5 bases at J, with 20 bases between. The CDR3 is 15 amino acids. Per the germline V gene, CDR1 is LNHDA and CDR2 is SQIVND (reference sequence). The CDR3 coding sequence is TGTGCCAGTACCCAGGGACCCGCCCGAGCGTATGGCTACACCTTC. It is translated as CASTQGPARAYGYTF.

The chain uses TRBV7-9 and TRBJ2-7, with D tentatively TRBD1 or TRBD2 (5 bases each). Trimming stripped 5 bases from V and 5 bases from J, with 16 bases between. The length of the CDR3 is 14 residues. Germline assignment: CDR1 SEHNR and CDR2 FQNEAQ (reference sequence). DNA for the CDR3: TGTGCCAGCAGCAAAGCCGGGGCAGGGAACGAGCAGTACTTC. Amino acids: CASSKAGAGNEQYF.

The chain couples TRBV6-1 to TRBJ2-1; D is unresolved. CDR3 size: 13 residues. V dropped 6 bases and J dropped 4 bases, with 10 bases sitting between them. The V gene's germline CDR1 is MNHNS and CDR2 SASEGT. CDR3 sequence (DNA): TGTGCCAGCAGAGCAACAAGGTACAATGAGCAGTTCTTC. Translating gives CASRATRYNEQFF.

The table lists this clonotype with a few counts. The V gene is TRBV6-5, the J gene TRBJ1-4; D is undetermined. Germline CDR1 is MNHEY and CDR2 is SVGAGI. V lost 5 bases to trimming and J lost 0 bases, with 10 bases between them. This CDR3 is 15 amino acids long. CDR3 in DNA: TGTGCCAGCAGTCCCCTGACGGCAACTAATGAAAAACTGTTTTTT. Its translation: CASSPLTATNEKLFF.

This clonotype was detected many times. The V and J genes are TRBV28 and TRBJ1-2, with 8 bases fitting TRBD1. V lost 8 bases and J lost 4; bases outside the gene matches: 12. The CDR3 loop spans 15 amino acids. From germline, CDR1 is MDHEN and CDR2 SYDVKM. The DNA of the CDR3 is TGTGCCAGCTCCTGGACAGGGCCGATTCGCTATGGCTACACCTTC. This translates into CASSWTGPIRYGYTF.

At least ten counts were recorded for this clonotype. The chain couples TRBV7-3 to TRBJ2-1; D unresolved. The germline V and J ends were trimmed by 1 base and 6 bases, with 7 bases remaining between them. CDR3 size: 13 residues. Per germline, CDR1 SGHTA and CDR2 FQGTGA. In DNA, the CDR3 is TGTGCCAGCAGCTTAAAAGTTGCCAATGAGCAGTTCTTC. It encodes CASSLKVANEQFF.

The chain employs TRBV29-1 and TRBJ1-4, with a tentative D call TRBD1 (5 bases). Deletions cut 7 bases from V and 11 bases from J, with 17 bases between. In germline, CDR1 is SQVTM, CDR2 ANQGSEA. The CDR3 contains 12 residues. This chain's CDR3 is CSALRGCEKLFF. The CDR3, as DNA: TGCAGCGCCCTACGGGGGTGCGAGAAACTGTTTTTT.

This clonotype was detected ten times or more. The V and J genes are TRBV29-1 and TRBJ1-2; 7 bases fit TRBD1. The CDR3 is made up of 11 amino acids. The germline gives CDR1 SQVTM, CDR2 ANQGSEA. V was pared by 8 bases and J by 8 bases, with 8 bases of the junction left unmatched. The CDR3 region has the DNA TGCAGCTCCTCCGGGACAGAAGGCTACACCTTC. Amino acids: CSSSGTEGYTF. Based on the CDR3 plus reference TRBV29-1 and TRBJ1-2, the full variable domain is SAVISQKPSRDICQRGTSLTIQCQVDSQVTMMFWYRQQPGQSLTLIATANQGSEATYESGFVIDKFPISRPNLTFSTLTVSNMSPEDSSIYLCSSSGTEGYTFGSGTRLTVV.

This clonotype has more than one count but fewer than ten. This may be a read error, as it is one base from a much larger clone. The chain recombines TRBV6-5 with TRBJ1-3, with D hard to call. The CDR3 is made up of 15 amino acids. CDR1 MNHEY and CDR2 SVGAGI come from the germline V gene. Trimming left V 6 bases short and J 4 bases short, with 16 bases between. The CDR3 nucleotides are TGTGCCAGCAGACCCCGACATGGGCGAGGAAACACCATATATTTT. As protein: CASRPRHGRGNTIYF.

This clonotype has ten or more counts. The rearrangement links TRBV5-1 to TRBJ2-3; 10 nucleotides match TRBD1. Germline trimming cut 4 bases from V and 1 base from J; bases unmatched to any gene: 9. CDR1 is SGHRS and CDR2 is YFSETQ in the germline V gene. This CDR3 is 17 amino acids long. DNA for the CDR3: TGCGCCAGCAGCCCCCGGACAGGGGGAGGTGGCACAGATACGCAGTATTTT. Translating gives CASSPRTGGGGTDTQYF.

This clonotype was seen repeatedly, ten times or more. This rearrangement joins TRBV29-1 to TRBJ2-3; D possibly corresponds to TRBD2 (6 bases). CDR1 is SQVTM, CDR2 ANQGSEA, per germline. Trimming pared 0 bases from V and 6 bases from J, leaving 19 bases between. This CDR3 is built from 16 residues. The CDR3 DNA sequence: TGCAGCGTTGAAGATAATACGGGAGCCGGACACGATACGCAGTATTTT. Translating gives CSVEDNTGAGHDTQYF.

This clonotype was seen a handful of times. This chain links TRBV12-3 or TRBV12-4 with TRBJ1-1; D is possibly TRBD1 (5 bases). The length of the CDR3 is 15 residues. V lost 3 bases and J 0 bases, leaving 11 bases between the germline ends. The DNA for the CDR3 is TGTGCCAGCAGTTTGCCGGGGCGACTGAACACTGAAGCTTTCTTT. This codes for CASSLPGRLNTEAFF.

This clonotype was detected ten times or more. This chain connects TRBV11-2 to TRBJ1-4; 7 nucleotides line up with TRBD1. Per the germline V gene, CDR1 is SGHAT and CDR2 is FQNNGV. The CDR3 length is 22 residues. V lost 0 bases and J lost 5; bases outside the gene matches: 24. The CDR3 region is CASSLERRSGVRSRGQNEKLFF. CDR3 sequence (DNA): TGTGCCAGCAGCTTAGAGAGAAGGTCAGGCGTTAGGTCGAGGGGGCAGAATGAAAAACTGTTTTTT.

The chain has TRBV24-1 and TRBJ2-1, with D perhaps TRBD2 (6 bases). The germline V gene encodes CDR1 KGHDR and CDR2 SFDVKD. The CDR3 loop spans 14 amino acids. Trimming took off 2 bases at V and 10 bases at J, with 14 bases between the two ends. The CDR3 DNA follows: TGTGCCACCAGTGATTCCCTAGCGCTCCGGGAGCAGTTCTTC. Residues: CATSDSLALREQFF.

In this sample, this clonotype turned up many times. This CDR3 is CASTGRGADTQYF. In DNA, the CDR3 is TGTGCCAGCACGGGCAGGGGGGCAGATACGCAGTATTTT. The chain carries TRBV6-1 and TRBJ2-3; tentatively, D is TRBD1 (7 bases). CDR3 size: 13 residues. Trimming removed 7 bases from V and 4 bases from J, with 12 bases in between. CDR1 and CDR2 from the germline V gene are MNHNS and SASEGT.

This clonotype showed up many times. The chain has TRBV5-6 and TRBJ2-5, with D unclear. The germline V gene has CDR1 SGHDT and CDR2 YYEEEE. The CDR3 has 14 residues. Trimming took 6 bases from V and 3 from J, leaving 15 bases between them. CDR3 nucleotides: TGTGCCAGCACCCTTTTAGGCTCCGAAGAGACCCAGTACTTC. It encodes CASTLLGSEETQYF.

This chain uses TRBV6-2 or TRBV6-3 with TRBJ1-5; D is undetermined. Germline CDR1 MNHEY, CDR2 SVGEGT. The CDR3 runs 12 residues. V was clipped by 0 bases and J by 7 bases, with 4 bases between them. CDR3 in amino acids: CASSYSVQPQHF. Here the CDR3 DNA reads TGTGCCAGCAGTTACTCAGTCCAGCCCCAGCATTTT.

In regard to this clonotype: Because it lacks the conserved phenylalanine or tryptophan at the end, this CDR3 is likely a read error. The DNA is omitted, as the CDR3 cannot be located on it reliably, and the CDR3 follows TCRdb's listing. The chain recombines TRBV6-1 with TRBJ2-3; TRBD2 is the table's D call and was not checked against the DNA. The length of the CDR3 is 16 amino acids, counting both ends. Germline CDR1 is MNHNS and CDR2 is SASEGT. The CDR3 sequence: CASRRLAGGPRASSTS.

The rearrangement links TRBV18 to TRBJ1-1; unclear D gene. Trimming cost V 7 bases and J 1 base, with 4 bases left between them. Germline V gene data show CDR1 as KGHSH and CDR2 as LQKENI. There are 11 residues in the CDR3. CDR3 in amino acids: CASLKNTEAFF. The CDR3 nucleotides read TGTGCCAGCTTAAAGAACACTGAAGCTTTCTTT.

In this sample, this clonotype turned up many times. V is TRBV7-9 and J is TRBJ1-3; 7 positions match TRBD1. V trimming: 3 bases; J trimming: 1 base; junction bases outside the gene matches: 6. This CDR3 region has 16 residues. The germline V gene has CDR1 SEHNR and CDR2 FQNEAQ (reference sequence). The CDR3 region is CASSFGTEGSGNTIYF. The DNA for the CDR3 is TGTGCCAGCAGCTTTGGGACAGAGGGATCTGGAAACACCATATATTTT.

The chain combines TRBV10-3 with TRBJ1-2; 11 nucleotides agree with TRBD1. The CDR3 sequence is 17 residues long. V dropped 0 bases and J dropped 1; count of bases not matched to a gene: 4. CDR1 is ENHRY and CDR2 is SYGVKD in the germline V gene. CDR3 loop: CAISESRGQGVNYGYTF. The CDR3, as DNA: TGTGCCATCAGTGAGTCTAGGGGACAGGGGGTTAACTATGGCTACACCTTC.

This clonotype appeared many times. The chain joins TRBV6-1 to TRBJ2-2; 9 nucleotides align to TRBD1. Looked up from germline, CDR1 is MNHNS and CDR2 is SASEGT. This CDR3 contains 14 residues. The ends lost 4 bases at V and 7 bases at J; junction bases unmatched: 4. The CDR3 spells CASSGGQGNGELFF. CDR3 DNA sequence: TGTGCCAGCAGTGGAGGACAGGGGAACGGGGAGCTGTTTTTT.

On this clonotype: This sequence may be a read error, since a much larger clone differs from it by one base. The gene calls are TRBV12-3 or TRBV12-4 and TRBJ1-5; D is perhaps TRBD1 (5 bases). The CDR3 has 15 residues. Trimming stripped 6 bases from V and 9 bases from J, with 21 bases between. CDR3 protein: CASSRSYGGDRPQHF. The DNA of the CDR3 is TGTGCCAGCAGCCGCAGCTATGGGGGAGATCGGCCCCAGCATTTT.

This clonotype was recorded once. The chain joins TRBV2 to TRBJ2-3, with 10 bases fitting TRBD1. Germline V gene lookup returns CDR1 SNHLY and CDR2 FYNNEI. This CDR3 spans 14 amino acids. The ends lost 6 bases at V and 7 bases at J; junction bases unmatched: 7. CDR3 protein: CASSPDRGLHTQYF. The CDR3 DNA is TGTGCCAGCAGCCCAGACAGGGGGCTGCATACGCAGTATTTT.